A selection of T cell receptor beta chains follows, all from one sample in a study of blood T cell repertoires in COVID-19. Some clones are missing from TCRdb's copy, which holds only in-frame ones; the method was immunoSEQ multiplex PCR. The table shows some 460,000 clones, with around nine tenths occurring only once. The source material was peripheral blood. Every receptor here comes from a woman aged 30 to 39 with acute or convalescent COVID-19. CDR3s leave out the opening cysteine and the closing phenylalanine or tryptophan. Not all rows give a size; the values are once, few, many and, for expanded clones, a class.

cdr3_length: 14; clone_size: NA; j_call: TRBJ2-3; v_call: TRBV3-1/TRBV3-2; cdr3_aa: ASSLTGQGSTDTQY
cdr3_length: 12; clone_size: NA; j_call: TRBJ1-4; v_call: TRBV6-5; cdr3_aa: ATGGAALNEKLF
cdr3_length: 12; clone_size: NA; j_call: TRBJ2-5; v_call: TRBV9; cdr3_aa: ASSVVGLEGTQY
cdr3_length: 9; clone_size: NA; j_call: TRBJ2-3; v_call: TRBV29-1; cdr3_aa: SVWAGDTQY
cdr3_length: 14; clone_size: NA; j_call: TRBJ2-1; v_call: TRBV5-6; cdr3_aa: ASLKGRTLSYNEQF
cdr3_length: 13; clone_size: NA; j_call: TRBJ2-3; v_call: TRBV9; cdr3_aa: ASRPPGGAADTQY
cdr3_length: 12; clone_size: NA; j_call: TRBJ2-7; v_call: TRBV30; cdr3_aa: AWSTQGQTYEQY
cdr3_length: 13; clone_size: NA; j_call: TRBJ1-2; v_call: TRBV20-1; cdr3_aa: SASNTGRISYGYT
cdr3_length: 13; clone_size: NA; j_call: TRBJ1-1; v_call: TRBV6-5; cdr3_aa: ASTSEGGMNTEAF
cdr3_length: 14; clone_size: NA; j_call: TRBJ1-6; v_call: TRBV6-1; cdr3_aa: ASSAYWTGLRSPLH
cdr3_length: 11; clone_size: NA; j_call: TRBJ1-1; v_call: TRBV5-5; cdr3_aa: ASSFSRVTEAF
cdr3_length: 13; clone_size: NA; j_call: TRBJ2-5; v_call: TRBV11-2; cdr3_aa: ASSFEGGVQETQY
cdr3_length: 11; clone_size: NA; j_call: TRBJ2-2; v_call: TRBV12-3/TRBV12-4; cdr3_aa: ASSWGGMGELF
cdr3_length: 12; clone_size: NA; j_call: TRBJ1-1; v_call: TRBV11-1; cdr3_aa: ASTKQGVRTEAF
cdr3_length: 16; clone_size: NA; j_call: TRBJ2-1; v_call: TRBV4-2; cdr3_aa: ASSPGLAGGHAYNEQF
cdr3_length: 13; clone_size: NA; j_call: TRBJ2-1; v_call: TRBV28; cdr3_aa: ASSLSGSSYNEQF
cdr3_length: 12; clone_size: NA; j_call: TRBJ1-2; v_call: TRBV28; cdr3_aa: ASRLQGGNYGYT
cdr3_length: 12; clone_size: NA; j_call: TRBJ1-1; v_call: TRBV29-1; cdr3_aa: SVVSGGAGTEAF
cdr3_length: 13; clone_size: NA; j_call: TRBJ2-1; v_call: TRBV9; cdr3_aa: ASSLIRGGAGEQF
cdr3_length: 14; clone_size: NA; j_call: TRBJ2-7; v_call: TRBV6-1; cdr3_aa: ASSEGTVPSSYEQY
cdr3_length: 11; clone_size: NA; j_call: TRBJ2-5; v_call: TRBV5-5; cdr3_aa: ASRGRFQETQY
cdr3_length: 14; clone_size: NA; j_call: TRBJ2-4; v_call: TRBV30; cdr3_aa: AWSVGGVASKNIQY
cdr3_length: 13; clone_size: NA; j_call: TRBJ1-1; v_call: TRBV13; cdr3_aa: ASRFGTLSGTEAF
cdr3_length: 15; clone_size: NA; j_call: TRBJ2-1; v_call: TRBV6-1; cdr3_aa: ASSERWTSGGGNEQF
cdr3_length: 13; clone_size: NA; j_call: TRBJ2-1; v_call: TRBV9; cdr3_aa: ASSAGTGVDNEQF
cdr3_length: 12; clone_size: NA; j_call: TRBJ1-5; v_call: TRBV4-1; cdr3_aa: ASSQWQGDQPQH
cdr3_length: 13; clone_size: NA; j_call: TRBJ2-5; v_call: TRBV18; cdr3_aa: ASSTRRGDQETQY
cdr3_length: 12; clone_size: NA; j_call: TRBJ2-7; v_call: TRBV5-1; cdr3_aa: ASSWGTITYEQY
cdr3_length: 13; clone_size: NA; j_call: TRBJ2-1; v_call: TRBV5-5; cdr3_aa: ASSLRTGNYNEQF
cdr3_length: 12; clone_size: NA; j_call: TRBJ1-2; v_call: TRBV6-5; cdr3_aa: ASSRDSTNYGYT
cdr3_length: 13; clone_size: NA; j_call: TRBJ1-4; v_call: TRBV28; cdr3_aa: ASSLLSATNEKLF
cdr3_length: 13; clone_size: NA; j_call: TRBJ2-3; v_call: TRBV19; cdr3_aa: ASSIQGSGTDTQY
cdr3_length: 12; clone_size: NA; j_call: TRBJ1-1; v_call: TRBV7-9; cdr3_aa: ASTPRGTTTEAF
cdr3_length: 11; clone_size: NA; j_call: TRBJ2-1; v_call: TRBV12-3/TRBV12-4; cdr3_aa: ASSYNLYNEQF
cdr3_length: 12; clone_size: once; j_call: TRBJ1-1; v_call: TRBV5-4; cdr3_aa: ASSLGGRNTEAF
cdr3_length: 13; clone_size: NA; j_call: TRBJ2-7; v_call: TRBV29-1; cdr3_aa: SVTRDRGPNYEQY
cdr3_length: 14; clone_size: NA; j_call: TRBJ2-3; v_call: TRBV6-1; cdr3_aa: ASSEPGRGSGDTQY
cdr3_length: 12; clone_size: once; j_call: TRBJ2-7; v_call: TRBV6-2/TRBV6-3; cdr3_aa: ASSYAGGPYEQY